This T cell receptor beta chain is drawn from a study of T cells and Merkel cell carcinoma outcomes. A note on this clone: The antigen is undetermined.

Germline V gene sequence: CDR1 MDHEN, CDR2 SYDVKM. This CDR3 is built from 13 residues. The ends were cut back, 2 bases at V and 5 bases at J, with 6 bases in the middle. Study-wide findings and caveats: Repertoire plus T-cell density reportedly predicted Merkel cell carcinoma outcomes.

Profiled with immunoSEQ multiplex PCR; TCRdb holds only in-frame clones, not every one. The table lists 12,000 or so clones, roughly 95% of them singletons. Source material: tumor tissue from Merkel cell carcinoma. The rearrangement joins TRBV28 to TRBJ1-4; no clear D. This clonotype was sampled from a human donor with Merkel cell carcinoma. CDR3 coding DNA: TGTGCCAGCAGTTTACACGTAAATGAAAAACTGTTTTTT. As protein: CASSLHVNEKLFF.